This TCR beta chain was obtained from a study of shared clonotypes between healthy human individuals. Clones were sequenced by immunoSEQ multiplex PCR, and TCRdb holds only the in-frame ones, with some missing. The table shows 600,000 to 750,000 clones, with 90% occurring only once. This CDR3 comprises 13 residues. Germline values: CDR1 SGHDT, CDR2 YYEEEE. V was shortened by 3 bases and J by 5 bases, with 10 bases between the two germline ends. This sequence originates from a man younger than 35 in good health. Some clones in this sample may be carry-over from other donors' samples. The chain couples TRBV5-6 to TRBJ2-3; D gene unclear. Sequencing used memory CD8+ T cells from PBMCs. Subset meaning: CD45RO+ cells pooled with CCR7-negative TemRA cells. CDR3 nucleotide sequence: TGTGCCAGCAGCTGGACCCCCGGAGATACGCAGTATTTT. This sequence encodes CASSWTPGDTQYF.